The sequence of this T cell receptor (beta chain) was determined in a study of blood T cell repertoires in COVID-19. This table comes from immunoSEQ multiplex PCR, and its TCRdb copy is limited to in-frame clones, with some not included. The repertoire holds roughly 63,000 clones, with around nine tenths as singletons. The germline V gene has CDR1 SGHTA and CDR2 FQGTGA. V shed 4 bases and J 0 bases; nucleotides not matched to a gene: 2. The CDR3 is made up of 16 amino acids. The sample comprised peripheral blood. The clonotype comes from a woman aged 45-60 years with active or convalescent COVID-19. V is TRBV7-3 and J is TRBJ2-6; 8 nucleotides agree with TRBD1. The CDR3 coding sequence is TGTGCCAGCAGCTCGGACAGGGCCTCTGGGGCCAACGTCCTGACTTTC. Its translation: CASSSDRASGANVLTF. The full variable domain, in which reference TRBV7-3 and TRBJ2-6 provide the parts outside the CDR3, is GAGVSQTPSNKVTEKGKYVELRCDPISGHTALYWYRQSLGQGPEFLIYFQGTGAADDSGLPNDRFFAVRPEGSVSTLKIQRTERGDSAVYLCASSSDRASGANVLTFGAGSRLTVL.